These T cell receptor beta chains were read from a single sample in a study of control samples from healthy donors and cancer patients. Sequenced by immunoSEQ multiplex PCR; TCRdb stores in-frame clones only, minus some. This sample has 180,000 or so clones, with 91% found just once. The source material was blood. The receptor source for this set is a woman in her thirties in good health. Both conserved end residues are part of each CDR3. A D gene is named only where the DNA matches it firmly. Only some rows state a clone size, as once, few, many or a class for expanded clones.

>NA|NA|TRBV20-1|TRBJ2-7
TGCAGTGCTAGTGGCCAGGGAGAAAGGGAGCAGTACTTC
CSASGQGEREQYF
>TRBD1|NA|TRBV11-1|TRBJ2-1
TGTGCCAGCAGCCGGGGACAGGGGTACAATGAGCAGTTCTTC
CASSRGQGYNEQFF
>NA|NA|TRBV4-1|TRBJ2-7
TGCGCCAGCAGCCAAAACCGGGACGGAATCTACGAGCAGTACTTC
CASSQNRDGIYEQYF
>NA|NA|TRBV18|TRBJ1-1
TGTGCCAGCTCTCGGGACAACAGGAACACTGAAGCTTTCTTT
CASSRDNRNTEAFF
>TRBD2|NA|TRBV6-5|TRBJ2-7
TGTGCCAGCAGTACCGGGACTAGCGGCTCCTACGAGCAGTACTTC
CASSTGTSGSYEQYF
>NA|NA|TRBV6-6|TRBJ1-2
TGTGCCAGCAGTCTTGACAGGGGCTACACCTTC
CASSLDRGYTF
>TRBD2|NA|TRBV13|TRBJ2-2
TGTGCCAGCAGCTCCAGGGACTATCCGAACACCGGGGAGCTGTTTTTT
CASSSRDYPNTGELFF
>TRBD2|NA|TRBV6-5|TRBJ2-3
TGTGCCAGCAGGCGGGGGGGCGGCACAGATACGCAGTATTTT
CASRRGGGTDTQYF
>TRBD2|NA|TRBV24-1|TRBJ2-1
TGTGCCACCAGTGACCCGACTAGCGGGATCTACAATGAGCAGTTCTTC
CATSDPTSGIYNEQFF
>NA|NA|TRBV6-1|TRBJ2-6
TGTGCCAGCAGTGAAGGATCCGGGGCCAACGTCCTGACTTTC
CASSEGSGANVLTF
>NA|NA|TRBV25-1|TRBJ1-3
TGTGCCAGCAGTGAATTGGTAGGAAACACCATATATTTT
CASSELVGNTIYF
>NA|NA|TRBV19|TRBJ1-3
TGTGCCAGTAGTATGGGACACTCTGGAAACACCATATATTTT
CASSMGHSGNTIYF
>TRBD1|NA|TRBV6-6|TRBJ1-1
TGTGCCAGCACAGGGGGCGGAGTAAACACTGAAGCTTTCTTT
CASTGGGVNTEAFF
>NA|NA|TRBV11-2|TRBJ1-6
TGTGCCAGCAGCTTAGGCTTCAGCAGGAATTCACCCCTCCACTTT
CASSLGFSRNSPLHF
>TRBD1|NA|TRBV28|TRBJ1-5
TGTGCCACGAGGACAGGGGGCAATCAGCCCCAGCATTTT
CATRTGGNQPQHF
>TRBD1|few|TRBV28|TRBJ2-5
TGTGCCAGCGGGACAGGGGGATCCGAGACCCAGTACTTC
CASGTGGSETQYF
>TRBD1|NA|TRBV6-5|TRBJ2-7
TGTGCCAGCAGTTCGCAGGACAGGGGCGACGAGCAGTACTTC
CASSSQDRGDEQYF
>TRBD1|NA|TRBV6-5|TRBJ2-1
TGTGCCAGCAGAAGCCGGGACAGGTTCAATGAGCAGTTCTTC
CASRSRDRFNEQFF
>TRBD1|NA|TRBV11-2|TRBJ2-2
TGTGCCAGCAGCTTAGGGACAGGGTGGACCGGGGAGCTGTTTTTT
CASSLGTGWTGELFF
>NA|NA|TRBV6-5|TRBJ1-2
TGTGCCAGCAGTTACGGCTATGGCTACACCTTC
CASSYGYGYTF
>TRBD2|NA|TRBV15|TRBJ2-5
TGTGCCACCAGCAGAGGCGGCGGGGGGGGTGAGACCCAGTACTTC
CATSRGGGGGETQYF
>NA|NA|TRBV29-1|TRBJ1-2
TGCAGCGTTGATGGAGGGGGCTATGGCTACACCTTC
CSVDGGGYGYTF
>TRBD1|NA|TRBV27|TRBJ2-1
TGTGCCAGCAGTGCGAGACAGGGAGCGTACAATGAGCAGTTCTTC
CASSARQGAYNEQFF
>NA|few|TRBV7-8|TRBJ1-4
TGTGCCAGCAGCTTATTACGGCAGGGGTATGAAAAACTGTTTTTT
CASSLLRQGYEKLFF
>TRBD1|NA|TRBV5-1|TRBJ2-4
TGCGCCAGCAGCTTACAGGGGGCCGTAGGCAAAAACATTCAGTACTTC
CASSLQGAVGKNIQYF
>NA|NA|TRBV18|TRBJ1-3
TGTGCCAGCTCACCACTTCCAGGGGATCCAAACACCATATATTTT
CASSPLPGDPNTIYF
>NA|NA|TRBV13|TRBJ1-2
TGTGCCAGCAGCTTAAGGGGCGGAAATGGCTACACCTTC
CASSLRGGNGYTF
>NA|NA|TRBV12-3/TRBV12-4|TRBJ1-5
TGTGCCAGCAGTTTTGCCGACCATCAGCCCCAGCATTTT
CASSFADHQPQHF